The 6 T cell receptor beta chains presented below share a single source sample, sequenced in a study of human T cells and chemical hapten exposure. TCRdb analysed the RACE reads with MiXCR anew, one entry per CDR3 protein. The table has 84,000 or so distinct CDR3 sequences, roughly 10% seen once; the top ten hold around 2.5%. The time point here: patch test 2, 6 weeks after DPC sensitization. Regarding treatment: therapeutic diphenylcyclopropenone sensitization with weekly scalp DPC. The starting material was whole blood, obtained in connection with sensitization to the hapten diphenylcyclopropenone (DPC). The receptor source for this set is a woman aged 25 to 45 with alopecia areata. Some clones in this sample may be carry-over from other donors' samples.

Comments on this clonotype: With a much larger clone just one base away, this may be a read error. The gene calls are TRBV9 and TRBJ2-7; D is unclear. In germline, CDR1 is SGDLS, CDR2 YYNGEE. CDR3 size: 17 residues. The V gene lost 4 bases and the J gene lost 2 bases, with 22 bases spanning the gap. The CDR3 loop reads CASSPEGQRVYTYEQYF. In DNA, the CDR3 is TGTGCCAGCAGCCCGGAAGGCCAACGAGTATACACCTACGAGCAGTACTTC.

This clonotype was seen only a few times. The rearrangement uses TRBV28 and TRBJ1-2, with unresolved D. The V end was cut by 8 bases, the J end by 1 base, with 8 bases between. The CDR3 runs to 12 residues. Germline values: CDR1 MDHEN, CDR2 SYDVKM. The CDR3 bases are TGTGCCAGCCGTGACATTAACTATGGCTACACCTTC. It codes for CASRDINYGYTF.

This clonotype was seen a handful of times. This chain joins TRBV5-1 and TRBJ2-5; 7 nucleotides match TRBD1. Germline-derived CDR1 and CDR2 are SGHRS and YFSETQ. The V gene end was trimmed by 0 bases and the J gene end by 5 bases; junction bases not matched to a gene: 4. The CDR3 is 14 residues long. The CDR3 sequence is CASSLGQGGETQYF. CDR3 nucleotides: TGCGCCAGCAGCTTGGGACAGGGTGGCGAGACCCAGTACTTC.

This clonotype has ten or more counts. This rearrangement joins TRBV28 to TRBJ1-5; possible D gene TRBD1, 6 bases. The V and J ends lost 6 bases and 5 bases respectively, with 11 bases between them. Germline CDR1 is MDHEN and CDR2 is SYDVKM. This CDR3 comprises 13 residues. CDR3 nucleotides: TGTGCCAGCAGCCCTCAGGGGCATCAGCCCCAGCATTTT. Protein: CASSPQGHQPQHF. Full variable domain (remainder filled in from reference TRBV28 and TRBJ1-5): DVKVTQSSRYLVKRTGEKVFLECVQDMDHENMFWYRQDPGLGLRLIYFSYDVKMKEKGDIPEGYSVSREKKERFSLILESASTNQTSMYLCASSPQGHQPQHFGDGTRLSIL.

This clonotype occurred many times. V is TRBV5-1 and J is TRBJ2-3; 8 bases agree with TRBD1. The CDR3 is 14 residues long. Germline lookup yields CDR1 SGHRS and CDR2 YFSETQ. J gave up 5 bases and V 4 bases, and 6 bases lay outside the gene matches. Here the CDR3 DNA reads TGCGCCAGCAGCGAGGGACAGGCGGGAGATACGCAGTATTTT. Encoded protein: CASSEGQAGDTQYF.

This clonotype appeared many times. J is TRBJ1-5 and V is TRBV4-1; tentative D call: TRBD1 (5 bases). Per germline, CDR1 MGHRA and CDR2 YSYEKL. The CDR3 consists of 17 residues. The V and J ends lost 0 bases and 7 bases respectively, with 19 bases between them. CDR3 residues: CASSQDPPGAGRQPQHF. The CDR3 DNA sequence: TGCGCCAGCAGCCAAGATCCTCCTGGGGCAGGGAGGCAGCCCCAGCATTTT.